These 31 T cell receptor beta chains were sequenced from one sample in a study of blood T cell repertoires in COVID-19. Here immunoSEQ multiplex PCR was the method, and the copy in TCRdb shows in-frame clones only, minus some. The sample gives about 34,000 clones, about nine tenths of which show up once; roughly 20% is in the top ten. The specimen was peripheral blood. Every receptor here comes from a man older than 75 with acute or convalescent COVID-19.

The chain combines TRBV3-1 (or the pseudogene TRBV3-2) with TRBJ1-6; D unresolved. Germline-derived CDR1 and CDR2 are LGHDT and YNNKEL (reference sequence). With 1 base removed from V and 6 bases from J, the gap between germline ends came to 4 bases. This CDR3 is built from 13 residues. CDR3 DNA sequence: TGTGCCAGCAGCCAAGGACTTAATTCACCCCTCCACTTT. Protein sequence: CASSQGLNSPLHF.

The rearrangement uses TRBV29-1 and TRBJ2-1, with 8 bases that match TRBD2. The CDR3 consists of 12 residues. The germline CDR1 and CDR2 sequences are SQVTM and ANQGSEA. Unmatched junction bases numbered 6, after V lost 6 bases and J lost 8 bases. Written as DNA, the CDR3 is TGCAGCGTGGCTAGCGGGCGCGATGAGCAGTTCTTC. This codes for CSVASGRDEQFF.

This chain uses TRBV14 with TRBJ2-1, with D maybe TRBD2 (5 bases). The CDR3 sequence is 18 residues long. V was cut by 2 bases and J by 3 bases, with 20 bases left in between. The germline gives CDR1 SGHDN, CDR2 FVKESK. CDR3 protein: CASSQSYGEGYYYNEQFF. The CDR3 DNA reads TGTGCCAGCAGCCAAAGCTACGGGGAAGGCTACTACTACAATGAGCAGTTCTTC.

This chain connects TRBV13 to TRBJ2-3; tentatively, D is TRBD1 (5 bases). The CDR3 contains 15 residues. With 3 bases removed from V and 1 base from J, the gap between germline ends came to 11 bases. Germline V gene lookup returns CDR1 PRHDT and CDR2 FYEKMQ (reference sequence). The CDR3 loop reads CASSLGLGGTDTQYF. CDR3 DNA sequence: TGTGCCAGCAGCTTGGGGCTAGGGGGCACAGATACGCAGTATTTT.

The chain has TRBV5-1 and TRBJ2-1; 13 bases line up with TRBD2. With V trimmed by 4 bases and J by 8 bases, 6 bases remained unmatched. The CDR3 is 15 residues long. In germline, CDR1 is SGHRS, CDR2 YFSETQ. CDR3 nucleotides: TGCGCCAGCAGCCCAACTAGCGGGGGGGCCTATGAGCAGTTCTTC. It is translated as CASSPTSGGAYEQFF.

The rearrangement links TRBV5-6 to TRBJ2-7; 10 positions match TRBD1. Germline loops: CDR1 SGHDT, CDR2 YYEEEE. The CDR3 runs 18 residues. V shed 2 bases, J shed 4 bases, and the junction held 15 bases outside the gene matches. CDR3 nucleotide sequence: TGTGCCAGCAGCTTCGACCAAGGCCCCGGGACAGGGGTATACGAGCAGTACTTC. This encodes CASSFDQGPGTGVYEQYF.

CDR3 sequence: CASSPQTGDDNYGYTF. The CDR3 region has the DNA TGTGCCAGCTCACCCCAGACAGGAGATGATAACTATGGCTACACCTTC. This chain joins TRBV18 and TRBJ1-2; D might be TRBD1 (6 bases). The CDR3 sequence is 16 residues long. Per germline, CDR1 KGHSH and CDR2 LQKENI. With 3 bases removed from V and 1 base from J, the gap between germline ends came to 15 bases.

V is TRBV3-1 (or the pseudogene TRBV3-2) and J is TRBJ2-3; TRBD2 aligns across 12 bases. The CDR3 runs 19 residues. Per germline, CDR1 LGHDT and CDR2 YNNKEL (reference sequence). V was pared by 1 base and J by 1 base, with 9 bases of the junction left unmatched. This chain's CDR3 is CASSQAASGGAWGTDTQYF. The CDR3 DNA sequence: TGTGCCAGCAGCCAAGCGGCTAGCGGGGGGGCGTGGGGCACAGATACGCAGTATTTT.

The chain is built from TRBV5-1 and TRBJ1-3; TRBD1 matches at 9 bases. The V and J ends lost 2 bases and 1 base, in that order; junction bases with no gene match: 7. Germline V gene data show CDR1 as SGHRS and CDR2 as YFSETQ. The CDR3 contains 17 residues. The CDR3 here is CASSLAGTGFSGNTIYF. CDR3 DNA: TGCGCCAGCAGCTTAGCCGGGACAGGGTTTTCTGGAAACACCATATATTTT.

This clone turned up a few times. Compared with germline, one end of the junction differs, possibly owing to a read error. This chain joins TRBV6-1 and TRBJ2-7, with a tentative D call TRBD1 (6 bases). The germline CDR1 and CDR2 sequences are MNHNS and SASEGT. This CDR3 has 13 residues. The CDR3 here is CASIETGSHEQYF. CDR3 bases: TGTGCCAGCATTGAAACAGGGTCCCACGAGCAGTACTTC.

This clone was picked up one time. The V call is TRBV5-1, the J call TRBJ1-1; D call uncertain. The germline V gene encodes CDR1 SGHRS and CDR2 YFSETQ. The length of the CDR3 is 13 residues. Deletions cut 0 bases from V and 7 bases from J, with 10 bases between. The DNA for the CDR3 is TGCGCCAGCAGCTTGGGGACTATAAGTGAAGCTTTCTTT. It codes for CASSLGTISEAFF.

The CDR3 protein is CASSFPNRGRNYEQYF. The CDR3, as DNA: TGTGCCAGCAGTTTCCCTAACAGGGGGCGAAACTACGAGCAGTACTTC. The genes are TRBV28 and TRBJ2-7, with 9 bases that match TRBD1. Germline V CDR1 and CDR2: MDHEN, SYDVKM. V shed 3 bases, J shed 3 bases, and the junction held 9 bases outside the gene matches. The CDR3 sequence is 16 residues long.

This clone was found once. The rearrangement joins TRBV29-1 to TRBJ1-1; no firm D call. Trimming stripped 4 bases from V and 6 bases from J, with 9 bases between. Germline loops: CDR1 SQVTM, CDR2 ANQGSEA. The CDR3 extends over 11 amino acids. CDR3 in DNA: TGCAGCGTTGTGAGGGTCGCTGAAGCTTTCTTT. Protein sequence: CSVVRVAEAFF.

The CDR3 loop is CASSLSGTGVVYGYTF. CDR3 bases: TGTGCCAGCAGCTTAAGCGGGACAGGGGTAGTCTATGGCTACACCTTC. This chain connects TRBV5-6 to TRBJ1-2; 10 bases are a match to TRBD1. The CDR3 loop spans 16 amino acids. The junction had 8 bases not matched to a gene; V was cut back by 2 bases and J by 4 bases. CDR1 is SGHDT and CDR2 is YYEEEE in the germline V gene.

The count of this clone is one. The chain has TRBV5-4 and TRBJ1-2; TRBD1 matches 11 bases. The ends lost 0 bases at V and 4 bases at J; junction bases unmatched: 5. CDR1 is SGHNT, CDR2 YYREEE, per germline (reference sequence). CDR3 length: 16 amino acids. The CDR3 region is CASSLDGQGAAYGYTF. CDR3 bases: TGTGCCAGCAGCTTGGATGGACAGGGGGCGGCCTATGGCTACACCTTC.

This chain joins TRBV7-3 and TRBJ2-3, with TRBD1 identical over 8 bases. This CDR3 is 15 amino acids long. Trimming removed 5 bases from V and 6 bases from J; junction bases left unmatched: 10. The germline V gene has CDR1 SGHTA and CDR2 FQGTGA. In nucleotides, the CDR3 is TGTGCCAGCAGCCTAGGACAGGGCGGACGGGATACGCAGTATTTT. Amino acids: CASSLGQGGRDTQYF. The full variable domain, completed using reference TRBV7-3 and TRBJ2-3, is GAGVSQTPSNKVTEKGKYVELRCDPISGHTALYWYRQSLGQGPEFLIYFQGTGAADDSGLPNDRFFAVRPEGSVSTLKIQRTERGDSAVYLCASSLGQGGRDTQYFGPGTRLTVL.

The chain joins TRBV19 to TRBJ1-5; D may be TRBD1 (6 bases). The V and J ends lost 1 base and 2 bases respectively, with 18 bases between them. Per the germline V gene, CDR1 is LNHDA and CDR2 is SQIVND (reference sequence). This CDR3 spans 18 amino acids. The CDR3: CASSIGQGMASGNQPQHF. As DNA, the CDR3 is TGTGCCAGTAGTATAGGCCAGGGGATGGCCTCGGGCAATCAGCCCCAGCATTTT.

This clone has a handful of counts. V gene TRBV5-6 combines with J gene TRBJ1-2; TRBD1 aligns across 11 bases. The CDR3 loop spans 15 amino acids. V shed 7 bases, J shed 3 bases, and the junction held 8 bases outside the gene matches. Germline CDR1 reads SGHDT; CDR2 reads YYEEEE. CDR3 region: CASGGQGAAYYGYTF. CDR3 in DNA: TGTGCCAGCGGAGGACAGGGGGCCGCTTACTATGGCTACACCTTC.

A single count supports this clone. The chain joins TRBV5-5 to TRBJ1-2; D is unclear. The germline gives CDR1 SGHKS, CDR2 YYEKEE (reference sequence). The ends were cut back, 0 bases at V and 7 bases at J, with 13 bases in the middle. This CDR3 contains 14 residues. The CDR3 DNA follows: TGTGCCAGCAGCTTGGGTCTGGAGGGAGCTGGCTACACCTTC. Translation gives CASSLGLEGAGYTF.

The chain has TRBV19 and TRBJ1-5; D is undetermined. V gave up 3 bases and J gave up 11 bases, with 8 bases separating them. Germline CDR1 and CDR2: LNHDA and SQIVND (reference sequence). The CDR3 runs 11 residues. The CDR3 DNA is TGTGCCAGTAGTATGGGTGGAGCCCAGCATTTT. This codes for CASSMGGAQHF.

This chain links TRBV5-1 with TRBJ2-2, with 9 bases matching TRBD1. This CDR3 spans 15 amino acids. CDR1 and CDR2 from the germline V gene are SGHRS and YFSETQ. With V trimmed by 4 bases and J by 3 bases, 4 bases remained unmatched. Here the CDR3 DNA reads TGCGCCAGCAGCCCTTGGACAGGGGACACCGGGGAGCTGTTTTTT. Amino acid sequence: CASSPWTGDTGELFF.

This clone was seen a single time. The chain joins TRBV11-3 to TRBJ2-5; no firm D call. The CDR3 has 13 residues. Germline CDR1 and CDR2: SGHNT and YENEEA. V was pared by 3 bases and J by 2 bases, with 7 bases between. In DNA form, the CDR3 reads TGTGCCAGCAGCTTGAGTCTGCAAGAGACCCAGTACTTC. This gives the protein CASSLSLQETQYF.

This chain connects TRBV18 to TRBJ1-5, with D maybe TRBD1 (5 bases). Germline CDR1 is KGHSH and CDR2 is LQKENI. This CDR3 is built from 15 residues. Between the trimmed V and J ends, which lost 1 base and 7 bases, there was a span of 14 bases. CDR3 protein: CASSPRGGVGQPQHF. The CDR3 bases are TGTGCCAGCTCACCACGTGGAGGGGTCGGGCAGCCCCAGCATTTT.

This clone was recorded once. This chain links TRBV30 with TRBJ2-1; 7 bases are shared with TRBD1. Per germline, CDR1 GTSNPN and CDR2 SVGIG (reference sequence). V lost 4 bases and J lost 4; bases outside the gene matches: 1. The CDR3 extends over 12 amino acids. The CDR3 DNA follows: TGTGCCTGGACAGGGGGATACAATGAGCAGTTCTTC. It codes for CAWTGGYNEQFF.

The V and J genes are TRBV7-9 and TRBJ1-2; the match to TRBD1 covers 8 bases. V trimming: 3 bases; J trimming: 4 bases; junction bases outside the gene matches: 4. The CDR3 totals 14 residues. Germline-derived CDR1 and CDR2 are SEHNR and FQNEAQ (reference sequence). The CDR3 DNA reads as TGTGCCAGCAGCTTCAGGGGGCTTGGCTATGGCTACACCTTC. Amino acid sequence: CASSFRGLGYGYTF.

The chain combines TRBV7-9 with TRBJ1-4, with D maybe TRBD1 (5 bases). Trimming cost V 3 bases and J 7 bases, with 12 bases left between them. Germline lookup yields CDR1 SEHNR and CDR2 FQNEAQ (reference sequence). The CDR3 spans 14 residues. CDR3 DNA: TGTGCCAGCAGCTTCAGTAAGGACATTGAAAAACTGTTTTTT. This sequence encodes CASSFSKDIEKLFF.

This rearrangement joins TRBV2 to TRBJ1-2, with D perhaps matching TRBD1 (5 bases). The germline gives CDR1 SNHLY, CDR2 FYNNEI. The V and J ends lost 8 bases and 2 bases respectively, with 15 bases between them. The CDR3 totals 14 residues. The CDR3 region is CASVRLQGNYGYTF. The CDR3 DNA sequence: TGTGCCAGCGTAAGGTTGCAGGGCAACTATGGCTACACCTTC. The full variable domain, rest sourced from reference TRBV2 and TRBJ1-2, is EPEVTQTPSHQVTQMGQEVILRCVPISNHLYFYWYRQILGQKVEFLVSFYNNEISEKSEIFDDQFSVERPDGSNFTLKIRSTKLEDSAMYFCASVRLQGNYGYTFGSGTRLTVV.

The chain is built from TRBV5-1 and TRBJ2-3; 13 nucleotides match TRBD2. Germline V gene sequence: CDR1 SGHRS, CDR2 YFSETQ. The V gene end was trimmed by 4 bases and the J gene end by 6 bases; junction bases not matched to a gene: 8. The CDR3 length is 16 residues. The CDR3 DNA follows: TGCGCCAGCAGCACCGGGACTAGCGGGGACGGGGATACGCAGTATTTT. Protein product: CASSTGTSGDGDTQYF.

The chain couples TRBV27 to TRBJ1-3; 10 bases align to TRBD1. Germline trimming cut 1 base from V and 2 bases from J; bases unmatched to any gene: 2. This CDR3 is built from 16 residues. Germline CDR1 MNHEY, CDR2 SMNVEV (reference sequence). The CDR3 coding sequence is TGTGCCAGCAGTTTATTTGGGACAGGGGCTGGAAACACCATATATTTT. It is translated as CASSLFGTGAGNTIYF.

The V call is TRBV7-9, the J call TRBJ2-3; 8 bases match TRBD1. V shed 1 base and J 3 bases; nucleotides not matched to a gene: 6. The CDR3 runs 16 residues. Germline lookup yields CDR1 SEHNR and CDR2 FQNEAQ (reference sequence). The CDR3, as DNA: TGTGCCAGCAGCTTAGATGACAGGGGATGGACAGATACGCAGTATTTT. This sequence encodes CASSLDDRGWTDTQYF.

The chain is built from TRBV21-1 and TRBJ1-5. TRBV21-1 is reported as a pseudogene. The CDR3 has 15 residues. The CDR3 spells CASILPRVSNQPQHF. Here the CDR3 DNA reads TGTGCCAGCATCCTCCCGAGGGTAAGCAATCAGCCCCAGCATTTT.